These 27 T cell receptor beta chains share one sample of origin, sequenced in a study of blood T cell repertoires in COVID-19. Libraries were prepared by immunoSEQ multiplex PCR; TCRdb keeps only in-frame clonotypes and omits some of them. In the table there are some 180,000 clones, nearly 80% of which are singletons. Input material: PBMCs or T cells enriched from blood (not recorded which). Receptors originate from a man in his sixties who had been exposed to COVID-19.

The rearrangement joins TRBV2 to TRBJ1-2; D not resolved. Germline CDR1 is SNHLY and CDR2 is FYNNEI. Between the trimmed V and J ends, which lost 1 base and 7 bases, there was a span of 10 bases. This CDR3 spans 13 amino acids. The CDR3 here is CASSEGYSSGYTF. The CDR3 DNA reads TGTGCCAGCAGTGAAGGTTACTCGTCTGGCTACACCTTC. The variable domain in full, with the rest retrieved from reference TRBV2 and TRBJ1-2, is EPEVTQTPSHQVTQMGQEVILRCVPISNHLYFYWYRQILGQKVEFLVSFYNNEISEKSEIFDDQFSVERPDGSNFTLKIRSTKLEDSAMYFCASSEGYSSGYTFGSGTRLTVV.

For this clone: This clone may be a read error of a much larger clone one base away. This chain joins TRBV11-2 and TRBJ2-3, with D possibly TRBD2 on 7 matching bases. Germline V gene sequence: CDR1 SGHAT, CDR2 FQNNGV. The CDR3 consists of 17 residues. V shed 4 bases and J shed 3 bases, with 20 bases lying between them. The CDR3 DNA reads TGTGCCAGCAGCTGGGGGGGGGCCAAATTAAGAACAGATACGCAGTATTTT. Protein sequence: CASSWGGAKLRTDTQYF.

This rearrangement joins TRBV19 to TRBJ2-7; 7 bases line up with TRBD2. The junction had 11 bases not matched to a gene; V was cut back by 3 bases and J by 6 bases. Germline values: CDR1 LNHDA, CDR2 SQIVND (reference sequence). The length of the CDR3 is 15 residues. CDR3: CASSIDRAGSIEQYF. Written as DNA, the CDR3 is TGTGCCAGTAGTATTGACCGAGCGGGATCGATCGAGCAGTACTTC.

The chain carries TRBV19 and TRBJ1-1; unclear D gene. CDR1 and CDR2 (germline): LNHDA, SQIVND (reference sequence). CDR3 length equals 13 residues. Trimming cost V 5 bases and J 5 bases, with 12 bases left between them. This chain's CDR3 is CASSEAVTTEAFF. The CDR3 nucleotides read TGTGCCAGTAGTGAGGCGGTTACAACTGAAGCTTTCTTT.

V gene TRBV7-8 combines with J gene TRBJ1-5; 8 bases line up with TRBD1. Losses at the gene ends were 1 base for V and 3 bases for J; bases not matched to a gene: 8. CDR1 is SGHVS and CDR2 is FQNEAQ in the germline V gene. This CDR3 is built from 17 residues. CDR3 protein: CASSLVTLDRANQPQHF. The CDR3, as DNA: TGTGCCAGCAGCTTAGTGACCCTGGACAGGGCCAATCAGCCCCAGCATTTT.

This clone was observed once. This chain uses TRBV7-2 with TRBJ2-3; 8 positions agree with TRBD2. V shed 1 base and J 6 bases; nucleotides not matched to a gene: 9. The germline V gene encodes CDR1 SGHTA and CDR2 FQGNSA. CDR3 size: 16 residues. The CDR3, as DNA: TGTGCCAGCAGCTTAGGTCAAGCGGGAGTCACGGATACGCAGTATTTT. Translating it yields CASSLGQAGVTDTQYF.

V and J are TRBV5-1 and TRBJ1-2; D gene uncertain. With 7 bases removed from V and 4 bases from J, the gap between germline ends came to 17 bases. The germline V gene has CDR1 SGHRS and CDR2 YFSETQ. The CDR3 is 14 residues long. CDR3 sequence reads: CASGLQDGSYGYTF. In DNA, the CDR3 is TGCGCCAGCGGACTTCAGGACGGTAGCTATGGCTACACCTTC. Full variable domain (missing parts from reference TRBV5-1 and TRBJ1-2): KAGVTQTPRYLIKTRGQQVTLSCSPISGHRSVSWYQQTPGQGLQFLFEYFSETQRNKGNFPGRFSGRQFSNSRSEMNVSTLELGDSALYLCASGLQDGSYGYTFGSGTRLTVV.

For the CDR3, the DNA is TGTGCCAGCAGGGTACAGGGGGCGAGGAACACCATATATTTT. It is translated as CASRVQGARNTIYF. V is TRBV3-1 (or the pseudogene TRBV3-2) and J is TRBJ1-3, with 9 bases that match TRBD1. The CDR3 extends over 14 amino acids. V was clipped by 6 bases and J by 7 bases; unmatched bases: 7. Germline V gives CDR1 LGHDT, CDR2 YNNKEL (reference sequence).

This clone appeared a single time. The chain employs TRBV6-5 and TRBJ2-1, with 7 bases identical to TRBD2. After removal of 4 bases from V and 8 bases from J, the junction contained 8 bases not matched to a gene. This CDR3 comprises 14 residues. Germline V gene lookup returns CDR1 MNHEY and CDR2 SVGAGI. The DNA of the CDR3 is TGTGCCAGCAGTTCCCGGGGGGTTGGGGATGAGCAGTTCTTC. This encodes CASSSRGVGDEQFF.

The rearrangement uses TRBV5-1 and TRBJ2-5; TRBD2 might be the D (7 bases). Germline CDR1 and CDR2: SGHRS and YFSETQ. CDR3 length: 17 amino acids. V was trimmed by 6 bases and J by 5 bases, leaving 26 bases between them. Here the CDR3 reads CASTGSQEAGAWETQYF. CDR3 DNA sequence: TGCGCCAGCACTGGTTCCCAGGAGGCGGGGGCCTGGGAGACCCAGTACTTC.

The V and J genes are TRBV19 and TRBJ2-5; tentative D call: TRBD2 (6 bases). This CDR3 has 11 amino acids. Germline assignment: CDR1 LNHDA and CDR2 SQIVND (reference sequence). Trimming shortened V by 3 bases and J by 10 bases, and 9 bases separated the two germline ends. CDR3 nucleotides: TGTGCCAGTAGTATGCCGGGGGTCCAGTACTTC. This encodes CASSMPGVQYF.

V usage is TRBV9 and J usage is TRBJ1-5; D is undetermined. The CDR3 totals 15 residues. Germline V gives CDR1 SGDLS, CDR2 YYNGEE. The V gene lost 0 bases and the J gene lost 0 bases, with 7 bases spanning the gap. The CDR3 spells CASSVDAGSNQPQHF. In DNA, the CDR3 is TGTGCCAGCAGCGTAGATGCAGGTAGCAATCAGCCCCAGCATTTT.

This chain uses TRBV12-3 or TRBV12-4 with TRBJ2-7; D unclear. The CDR3 is 12 amino acids. V lost 1 base and J lost 2, with 3 bases in between. The CDR3 nucleotides read TGTGCCAGCAGTTTAGGTACCTACGAGCAGTACTTC. Amino acid sequence: CASSLGTYEQYF.

The chain employs TRBV7-3 and TRBJ2-1, with D possibly being TRBD2 (6 bases). The CDR3 runs 16 residues. Germline V lookup: CDR1 SGHTA, CDR2 FQGTGA. With 1 base removed from V and 3 bases from J, the gap between germline ends came to 13 bases. CDR3 sequence (DNA): TGTGCCAGCAGCTTAAGTGGAGCGGGTGGCTACAATGAGCAGTTCTTC. Its translation: CASSLSGAGGYNEQFF.

The chain recombines TRBV25-1 with TRBJ1-1; D gene unclear. The CDR3 is made up of 13 amino acids. V was shortened by 5 bases and J by 6 bases, with 13 bases between the two germline ends. Germline V CDR1 and CDR2: MGHDK, SYGVNS. CDR3 nucleotides: TGTGCCAGCAGTCCTCTTACGGGTTCTGAAGCTTTCTTT. This encodes CASSPLTGSEAFF. Full variable domain (remainder filled in from reference TRBV25-1 and TRBJ1-1): EADIYQTPRYLVIGTGKKITLECSQTMGHDKMYWYQQDPGMELHLIHYSYGVNSTEKGDLSSESTVSRIRTEHFPLTLESARPSHTSQYLCASSPLTGSEAFFGQGTRLTVV.

The V call is TRBV7-3, the J call TRBJ1-6; D unclear. The length of the CDR3 is 15 residues. Germline V lookup: CDR1 SGHTA, CDR2 FQGTGA. Trimming removed 1 base at V and 0 bases at J, with 4 bases between. CDR3 coding DNA: TGTGCCAGCAGCTTAATAGCCTCCTATAATTCACCCCTCCACTTT. Translated: CASSLIASYNSPLHF.

The V gene is TRBV30, the J gene TRBJ2-1, with TRBD2 as a possible D gene (6 bases). V was pared by 0 bases and J by 15 bases, with 12 bases between. Germline loops: CDR1 GTSNPN, CDR2 SVGIG (reference sequence). The CDR3 runs 11 residues. CDR3 region: CAWSVPGSPFF. Here the CDR3 DNA reads TGTGCCTGGAGTGTCCCCGGGAGTCCGTTCTTC. Full variable domain (rest looked up from reference TRBV30 and TRBJ2-1): SQTIHQWPATLVQPVGSPLSLECTVEGTSNPNLYWYRQAAGRGLQLLFYSVGIGQISSEVPQNLSASRPQDRQFILSSKKLLLSDSGFYLCAWSVPGSPFFGPGTRLTVL.

The rearrangement links TRBV3-1 (or the pseudogene TRBV3-2) to TRBJ1-2, with TRBD1 as a possible D gene (6 bases). Trimming stripped 1 base from V and 3 bases from J, with 18 bases between. CDR3 length: 17 amino acids. Germline CDR1 and CDR2: LGHDT and YNNKEL (reference sequence). CDR3 loop: CASSQGSTGHPDYGYTF. CDR3 DNA: TGTGCCAGCAGCCAAGGGTCCACAGGGCATCCCGACTATGGCTACACCTTC.

The V and J genes are TRBV6-4 and TRBJ2-7; 7 nucleotides align to TRBD2. Looked up from germline, CDR1 is MRHNA and CDR2 is SNTAGT. The V segment lost 9 bases and the J segment 0 bases; nucleotides outside the gene matches: 17. This CDR3 region has 17 residues. The CDR3 protein is CARTLGRTGGSSYEQYF. The DNA for the CDR3 is TGTGCCAGAACCTTAGGGAGGACGGGAGGTAGCTCCTACGAGCAGTACTTC.

CDR3 DNA sequence: TGTGCCAGCAGCTTACCGAGGAATAGCAATCAGCCCCAGCATTTT. Translating it yields CASSLPRNSNQPQHF. J is TRBJ1-5 and V is TRBV7-3; D ambiguous. The CDR3 has 15 residues. Trimming shortened V by 2 bases and J by 0 bases, and 8 bases separated the two germline ends. Germline V gene lookup returns CDR1 SGHTA and CDR2 FQGTGA.

V usage is TRBV19 and J usage is TRBJ2-2; TRBD1 is a possible D gene (5 bases). Germline V gene data show CDR1 as LNHDA and CDR2 as SQIVND (reference sequence). CDR3 size: 14 residues. Deletions cut 4 bases from V and 0 bases from J, with 6 bases between. The CDR3 protein is CASSKGTNTGELFF. For the CDR3, the DNA is TGTGCCAGTAGTAAGGGGACGAACACCGGGGAGCTGTTTTTT.

This clone was recorded only once. The rearrangement links TRBV27 to TRBJ2-2, with 10 bases lining up with TRBD2. CDR1 MNHEY and CDR2 SMNVEV come from the germline V gene (reference sequence). Germline trimming cut 7 bases from V and 5 bases from J; bases unmatched to any gene: 1. The CDR3 contains 13 residues. In DNA, the CDR3 is TGTGCCAGCAAAGCGGGAGGGACCGGGGAGCTGTTTTTT. This gives the protein CASKAGGTGELFF.

V usage is TRBV28 and J usage is TRBJ1-1; TRBD1 aligns across 11 bases. Germline V CDR1 and CDR2: MDHEN, SYDVKM. The CDR3 length is 12 residues. The J segment lost 8 bases and the V segment lost 9 bases, leaving 5 bases of the junction unmatched. The CDR3 sequence: CASMDRGREAFF. In nucleotides, the CDR3 is TGTGCCAGTATGGACAGGGGGCGGGAAGCTTTCTTT.

The chain is built from TRBV2 and TRBJ1-2, with unresolved D. CDR3 length: 15 residues. V gave up 0 bases and J gave up 5 bases, with 13 bases separating them. Germline CDR1 reads SNHLY; CDR2 reads FYNNEI. The CDR3: CASSEASPRAYGYTF. CDR3 in DNA: TGTGCCAGCAGTGAAGCGTCCCCCCGTGCGTATGGCTACACCTTC. Looking up the rest from reference TRBV2 and TRBJ1-2 gives the full variable domain: EPEVTQTPSHQVTQMGQEVILRCVPISNHLYFYWYRQILGQKVEFLVSFYNNEISEKSEIFDDQFSVERPDGSNFTLKIRSTKLEDSAMYFCASSEASPRAYGYTFGSGTRLTVV.

The chain uses TRBV5-1 and TRBJ2-3; a weak D match, TRBD1 (6 bases). Germline assignment: CDR1 SGHRS and CDR2 YFSETQ. CDR3 length: 13 residues. The V end lost 3 bases, the J end lost 9 bases, and 14 bases lay between the germline ends. The CDR3 reads CASSSVGQPTQYF. For the CDR3, the DNA is TGCGCCAGCAGCTCCGTTGGACAGCCCACGCAGTATTTT.

This clone was recorded once. The chain uses TRBV5-1 and TRBJ2-1; tentative D call: TRBD1 (6 bases). Germline CDR1 reads SGHRS; CDR2 reads YFSETQ. The V end was cut by 4 bases, the J end by 10 bases, with 18 bases between. The CDR3 spans 14 residues. The CDR3 here is CASSPRTARGEQFF. The CDR3 DNA reads as TGCGCCAGCAGCCCTAGGACAGCCCGAGGAGAGCAGTTCTTC.

The chain recombines TRBV27 with TRBJ1-2, with 8 bases lining up with TRBD1. CDR3 length: 14 amino acids. Looked up from germline, CDR1 is MNHEY and CDR2 is SMNVEV (reference sequence). Losses at the gene ends were 6 bases for V and 7 bases for J; bases not matched to a gene: 10. CDR3 bases: TGTGCCAGCAGCTCCGGACAGGGAGCTCCTGGCTACACCTTC. Amino acids: CASSSGQGAPGYTF.